The next 16 T cell receptor beta chains were all read from a single sample in a study of shared clonotypes between healthy human individuals. The repertoire was sequenced with immunoSEQ multiplex PCR; TCRdb's copy has only in-frame clones and lacks some. The sample carries about 1.5 million clones, approximately 98% recorded once. The material sequenced was naive CD4+ T cells sorted from blood. Specified subset: CD45RA+ positively selected. The receptors here all came from a man aged 30 to 39 in good health.

This rearrangement joins TRBV5-8 to TRBJ2-2; D unresolved. Per germline, CDR1 SGHTS and CDR2 YDEGEE. The V gene lost 4 bases and the J gene lost 4 bases, with 11 bases spanning the gap. The length of the CDR3 is 14 residues. In DNA, the CDR3 is TGTGCCAGCAGCCTAATTCGAGGCACCGGGGAGCTGTTTTTT. Translating it yields CASSLIRGTGELFF.

The chain links TRBV4-2 to TRBJ2-2; a possible D gene is TRBD1 (6 bases). The V and J ends lost 4 bases and 1 base respectively, with 10 bases between them. Germline loops: CDR1 LGHNA, CDR2 YNFKEQ. The CDR3 is 15 residues long. CDR3 amino acids: CASSLDRLNTGELFF. In DNA, the CDR3 is TGTGCCAGCAGCCTGGACAGACTGAACACCGGGGAGCTGTTTTTT.

DNA of the CDR3: TGTGCCAGCAGAACGAGAGAAAAACTGTTTTTT. It translates to CASRTREKLFF. This chain joins TRBV6-6 and TRBJ1-4, with unresolved D. The V end lost 6 bases, the J end lost 8 bases, and 7 bases lay between the germline ends. The CDR3 is 11 residues long. Germline loops: CDR1 MNHNY, CDR2 SVGAGI (reference sequence).

The genes are TRBV14 and TRBJ1-2; D is unclear. This CDR3 comprises 15 residues. Germline-derived CDR1 and CDR2 are SGHDN and FVKESK. The germline V and J ends were trimmed by 1 base and 4 bases, with 13 bases remaining between them. CDR3 protein: CASSQGRLAVYGYTF. In DNA form, the CDR3 reads TGTGCCAGCAGCCAAGGCAGGCTCGCGGTCTATGGCTACACCTTC.

The chain links TRBV2 to TRBJ2-7; the D gene is possibly TRBD2 (6 bases). The ends were cut back, 6 bases at V and 11 bases at J, with 26 bases in the middle. Germline V gene sequence: CDR1 SNHLY, CDR2 FYNNEI. The CDR3 runs to 15 residues. The chain's CDR3 is CASRAGTDSLGGEYF. In DNA, the CDR3 is TGTGCCAGCAGAGCCGGGACTGACTCTCTGGGAGGAGAGTACTTC.

The chain couples TRBV19 to TRBJ2-6; D uncertain. Looked up from germline, CDR1 is LNHDA and CDR2 is SQIVND (reference sequence). With 0 bases removed from V and 0 bases from J, the gap between germline ends came to 9 bases. CDR3 length equals 17 residues. CDR3 nucleotides: TGTGCCAGTAGTATAGATCGCAAGACCTCTGGGGCCAACGTCCTGACTTTC. Amino acid sequence: CASSIDRKTSGANVLTF.

The gene calls are TRBV5-4 and TRBJ1-1; 9 nucleotides agree with TRBD1. Germline V lookup: CDR1 SGHNT, CDR2 YYREEE (reference sequence). Trimming took 0 bases from V and 3 from J; bases not matched to a gene: 3. The CDR3 length is 15 residues. CDR3 nucleotide sequence: TGTGCCAGCAGCTTGGTACAGGGGGCTTACACTGAAGCTTTCTTT. Its protein product is CASSLVQGAYTEAFF.

This clone was seen a single time. The chain recombines TRBV18 with TRBJ1-2; 8 bases map to TRBD1. J gave up 3 bases and V 6 bases, and 6 bases lay outside the gene matches. Germline V gives CDR1 KGHSH, CDR2 LQKENI. The CDR3 totals 14 residues. Here the CDR3 reads CASSPQGAHYGYTF. The CDR3, as DNA: TGTGCCAGCTCTCCCCAGGGGGCACACTATGGCTACACCTTC.

The sample holds one count of this clone. The chain is built from TRBV28 and TRBJ2-7, with D uncertain. The CDR3 loop spans 13 amino acids. V lost 8 bases, J lost 6 bases, and 17 bases lay in between. In germline, CDR1 is MDHEN, CDR2 SYDVKM. The CDR3 spells CASRLGLRFEQYF. DNA of the CDR3: TGTGCCAGCCGCCTGGGTTTGCGGTTCGAGCAGTACTTC.

J is TRBJ2-5 and V is TRBV5-4; TRBD1 agrees at 7 bases. This CDR3 contains 13 residues. With 4 bases clipped from V and 4 bases from J, the junction kept 4 bases outside the gene matches. CDR1 and CDR2 from the germline V gene are SGHNT and YYREEE (reference sequence). The CDR3 protein is CASSMNRGETQYF. CDR3 DNA: TGTGCCAGCAGCATGAACAGGGGAGAGACCCAGTACTTC.

V is TRBV11-2 and J is TRBJ1-5; tentative D call: TRBD1 (6 bases). CDR3 length equals 14 residues. The germline gives CDR1 SGHAT, CDR2 FQNNGV. V was pared by 1 base and J by 5 bases, with 9 bases between. The CDR3 bases are TGTGCCAGCAGCTTAGCAGGGGCCCATCAGCCCCAGCATTTT. Translated, it gives CASSLAGAHQPQHF.

The gene calls are TRBV9 and TRBJ2-5; 11 nucleotides match TRBD2. Germline V gene data show CDR1 as SGDLS and CDR2 as YYNGEE. This CDR3 region has 14 residues. J was trimmed by 4 bases and V by 4 bases; bases with no gene match: 3. CDR3 nucleotides: TGTGCCAGCAGCCCCACTAGCGGGAGAGAGACCCAGTACTTC. Translation: CASSPTSGRETQYF.

V usage is TRBV2 and J usage is TRBJ2-5; 9 bases are shared with TRBD1. Germline CDR1 reads SNHLY; CDR2 reads FYNNEI. The length of the CDR3 is 13 residues. The V gene end was trimmed by 4 bases and the J gene end by 5 bases; junction bases not matched to a gene: 2. Here the CDR3 reads CASSGDRVETQYF. In nucleotides, the CDR3 is TGTGCCAGCAGTGGGGACAGGGTTGAGACCCAGTACTTC.

The J gene is TRBJ2-1, the V gene TRBV27; 8 bases agree with TRBD2. V was clipped by 5 bases and J by 2 bases; unmatched bases: 11. Germline CDR1 MNHEY, CDR2 SMNVEV (reference sequence). The length of the CDR3 is 17 residues. CDR3 coding DNA: TGTGCCAGCAGTCCAATATCGACTAGCGTGACCTACAATGAGCAGTTCTTC. It specifies CASSPISTSVTYNEQFF.

The CDR3 sequence: CASSPTPSGRHLEQYF. As DNA, the CDR3 is TGCGCCAGCAGCCCCACCCCTAGCGGGAGGCATCTCGAGCAGTACTTC. The V gene is TRBV5-1, the J gene TRBJ2-7, with TRBD2 matching 11 bases. CDR3 length: 16 residues. Trimming took 4 bases from V and 6 from J; bases not matched to a gene: 12. Germline CDR1 is SGHRS and CDR2 is YFSETQ.

The gene calls are TRBV11-2 and TRBJ2-5; TRBD1 aligns across 8 bases. Germline CDR1 is SGHAT and CDR2 is FQNNGV. This CDR3 is 16 amino acids long. The trim removed 5 bases at V and 1 base at J, leaving 9 bases unmatched. The CDR3 DNA is TGTGCCAGCAGCCACCTGACAGGGGTTAGCCAAGAGACCCAGTACTTC. The encoded protein is CASSHLTGVSQETQYF.